The TCR beta chain under discussion was sequenced for a study of cytomegalovirus exposure and HLA in healthy donors. Trimming took 3 bases from V and 5 from J, leaving 4 bases between them. Germline loops: CDR1 MNHEY, CDR2 SMNVEV (reference sequence). The CDR3 sequence is 12 residues long. Vbeta (60) and Jbeta (13) primers were used in the PCR. TCRdb keeps only in-frame clones here, not all; method: immunoSEQ multiplex PCR. This sample has some 200,000 clones, with 75% to 85% found just once. This receptor was identified in a girl aged 5 to 17 in good health and CMV-seronegative. The specimen was PBMCs. The chain uses TRBV27 and TRBJ2-2; no firm D call. Written as DNA, the CDR3 is TGTGCCAGCAGTTTTCGGACCGGGGAGCTGTTTTTT. This codes for CASSFRTGELFF.